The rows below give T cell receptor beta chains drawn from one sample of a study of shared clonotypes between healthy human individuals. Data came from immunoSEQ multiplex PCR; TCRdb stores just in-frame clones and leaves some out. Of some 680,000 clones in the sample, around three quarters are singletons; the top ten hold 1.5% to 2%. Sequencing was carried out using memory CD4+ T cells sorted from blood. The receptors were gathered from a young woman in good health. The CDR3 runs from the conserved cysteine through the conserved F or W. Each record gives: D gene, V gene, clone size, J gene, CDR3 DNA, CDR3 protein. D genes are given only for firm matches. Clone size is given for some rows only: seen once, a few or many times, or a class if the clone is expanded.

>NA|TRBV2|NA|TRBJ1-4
TGTGCCAGCAGTGGGGGTGGGGGCGATAATGAAAAACTGTTTTTT
CASSGGGGDNEKLFF
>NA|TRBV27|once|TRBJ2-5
TGTGCCAGCAGTCCCGGGACGATTCTCGGAGGGGAGACCCAGTACTTC
CASSPGTILGGETQYF
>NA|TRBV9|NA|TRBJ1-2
TGTGCCAGCAGACTAGTCGGGAAAACTAACTATGGCTACACCTTC
CASRLVGKTNYGYTF
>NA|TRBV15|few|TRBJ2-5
TGTGCCACCAGCAGAGATATGGGACCAGTAGAGACCCAGTACTTC
CATSRDMGPVETQYF
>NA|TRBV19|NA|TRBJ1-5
TGTGCCAGTAGCCCCGTCACCAATCAGCCCCAGCATTTT
CASSPVTNQPQHF
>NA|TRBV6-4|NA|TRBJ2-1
TGTGCCAGCAGTGTTGAAGCGGGCAATGAGCAGTTCTTC
CASSVEAGNEQFF
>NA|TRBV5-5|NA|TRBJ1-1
TGTGCCAGCAGCTTGCCAGTAAGGGGGAGGGCTTTCTTT
CASSLPVRGRAFF
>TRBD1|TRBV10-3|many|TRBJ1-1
TGTGCCATCAGTGGGGCCGGGACAGATTACTACACTGAAGCTTTCTTT
CAISGAGTDYYTEAFF
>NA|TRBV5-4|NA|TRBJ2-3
TGTGCCAGCAGCTTGGGTACGGTTCCAGATACGCAGTATTTT
CASSLGTVPDTQYF
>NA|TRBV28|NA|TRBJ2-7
TGTGCCAGCAGTTCCGGGACACTTCACGAGCAGTACTTC
CASSSGTLHEQYF
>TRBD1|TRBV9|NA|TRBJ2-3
TGTGCCAGCAGCGTAGAACAGGGGGAGGCAGATACGCAGTATTTT
CASSVEQGEADTQYF
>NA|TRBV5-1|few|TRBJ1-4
TGCGCCAGCAGCACCGGACAGTCGTCGGACCTGTTTTTT
CASSTGQSSDLFF
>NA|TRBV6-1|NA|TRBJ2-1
TGTGCCAGCAGTGAAGGGGGGCAGAGCCACAATGAGCAGTTCTTC
CASSEGGQSHNEQFF
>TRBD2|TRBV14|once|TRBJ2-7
TGTGCCAGCAGCCAAGTCCCGGGAGGGTCCTACGAGCAGTACTTC
CASSQVPGGSYEQYF
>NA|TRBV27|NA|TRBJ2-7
TGTGCCAGCAGGTCGACCTGGTCCTACGAGCAGTACTTC
CASRSTWSYEQYF
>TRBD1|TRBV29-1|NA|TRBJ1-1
TGCAGCGTTGAGAGGCAGGGGGACACTGAAGCTTTCTTT
CSVERQGDTEAFF
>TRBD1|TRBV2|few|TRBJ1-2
TGTGCCAGCAGTAAAACCCCCTCCGCGACAGGGGCAATAGCTAACTATGGCTACACCTTC
CASSKTPSATGAIANYGYTF
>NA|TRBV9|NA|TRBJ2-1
TGTGCCAGCAGCGTAGTGGAGGCCGGAGGGCTCAATGAGCAGTTCTTC
CASSVVEAGGLNEQFF
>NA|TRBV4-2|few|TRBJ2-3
TGTGCCAGCAGCCCGCCCGGACAGTTGGGTACAGATACGCAGTATTTT
CASSPPGQLGTDTQYF
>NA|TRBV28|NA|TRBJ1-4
TGTGCCAGCAGTTCGGCGGCAGGAGTGGCTAATGAAAAACTGTTTTTT
CASSSAAGVANEKLFF
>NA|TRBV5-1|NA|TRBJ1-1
TGCGCCAGCAGCCCGACGCCCAGGGATGAGGGCACTGAAGCTTTCTTT
CASSPTPRDEGTEAFF
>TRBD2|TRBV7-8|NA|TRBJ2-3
TGTGCCAGCAGCCTAAGGACTAGCGGGAGAACAGATACGCAGTATTTT
CASSLRTSGRTDTQYF
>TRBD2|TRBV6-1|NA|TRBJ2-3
TGTGCCAGCAGTGTTTCTAGCGGTTGGGATACGCAGTATTTT
CASSVSSGWDTQYF
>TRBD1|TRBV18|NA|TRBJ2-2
TGTGCCAGCGGTGAACAGGGGGGAACCGGGGAGCTGTTTTTT
CASGEQGGTGELFF
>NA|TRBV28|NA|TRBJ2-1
TGTGCCAGCAGTCTACCCTGGCAGGGGGGCCGGTTCTTC
CASSLPWQGGRFF
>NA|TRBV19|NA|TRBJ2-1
TGTGCCAGTAGTATTGGGTTCTTGGCTCGGACCCTCTACAATGAGCAGTTCTTC
CASSIGFLARTLYNEQFF
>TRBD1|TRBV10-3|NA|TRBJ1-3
TGTGCCATCAGTGGGGGACAGCGTTCTGGAAACACCATATATTTT
CAISGGQRSGNTIYF
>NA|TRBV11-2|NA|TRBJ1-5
TGTGCCAGCAGCTTAGACCGGACGCAGCCCCAGCATTTT
CASSLDRTQPQHF
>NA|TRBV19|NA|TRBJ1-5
TGTGCCAGTAGGGGGCAGGGCAGCAATCAGCCCCAGCATTTT
CASRGQGSNQPQHF